A single sample gave rise to the 29 T cell receptor beta chains below, sequenced in a study of PD-L1 blockade in urothelial cancer. Only in-frame clones appear in the TCRdb table, and some are missing; sequencing was by immunoSEQ multiplex PCR. The table includes about 50,000 clones, 75% to 85% detected once. Regarding time point: pretreatment peripheral blood. Sequencing used PBMCs, obtained around atezolizumab (anti-PD-L1) treatment. These receptors all come from an older man with urothelial cancer.

This clone was counted a few times. The chain uses TRBV5-4 and TRBJ2-1; D is perhaps TRBD2 (6 bases). Trimming removed 3 bases at V and 3 bases at J, with 13 bases between. The germline V gene has CDR1 SGHNT and CDR2 YYREEE (reference sequence). This CDR3 is 15 amino acids long. In DNA form, the CDR3 reads TGTGCCAGCAGCTGGGACTCCCCATACTACAATGAGCAGTTCTTC. Encoded protein: CASSWDSPYYNEQFF.

The chain carries TRBV29-1 and TRBJ1-2, with a possible D match to TRBD1 (6 bases). With 7 bases removed from V and 5 bases from J, the gap between germline ends came to 17 bases. The germline gives CDR1 SQVTM, CDR2 ANQGSEA. The CDR3 runs to 13 residues. CDR3 sequence reads: CSADTPRGYGYTF. The CDR3 nucleotides read TGCAGCGCTGACACACCAAGGGGGTATGGCTACACCTTC.

The genes are TRBV6-6 and TRBJ2-5, with 7 bases matching TRBD1. Germline lookup yields CDR1 MNHNY and CDR2 SVGAGI (reference sequence). V lost 0 bases, J lost 4 bases, and 8 bases stayed unmatched. CDR3 size: 16 residues. The CDR3 bases are TGTGCCAGCAGTTACTCCATCACAGGGGTCAGAGAGACCCAGTACTTC. This codes for CASSYSITGVRETQYF.

V is TRBV7-9 and J is TRBJ2-1; D ambiguous. The CDR3 covers 15 residues. Germline V gene data show CDR1 as SEHNR and CDR2 as FQNEAQ (reference sequence). The V end lost 1 base, the J end lost 8 bases, and 15 bases lay between the germline ends. The DNA for the CDR3 is TGTGCCAGCAGCTTAGGCCCGTCCAGAGGTTATGAGCAGTTCTTC. Translating it yields CASSLGPSRGYEQFF. Full variable domain (remainder filled in from reference TRBV7-9 and TRBJ2-1): DTGVSQNPRHKITKRGQNVTFRCDPISEHNRLYWYRQTLGQGPEFLTYFQNEAQLEKSRLLSDRFSAERPKGSFSTLEIQRTEQGDSAMYLCASSLGPSRGYEQFFGPGTRLTVL.

The chain combines TRBV19 with TRBJ1-1, with D perhaps TRBD1 (5 bases). The CDR3 consists of 11 residues. Deletions cut 9 bases from V and 6 bases from J, with 11 bases between. Looked up from germline, CDR1 is LNHDA and CDR2 is SQIVND (reference sequence). As DNA, the CDR3 is TGTGCCAGCAGGGTAGGGGCTGAAGCTTTCTTT. It specifies CASRVGAEAFF.

This clone was recorded a few times. For the CDR3, the DNA is TGCGCCAGCAGCCAAGCGGAGGGCCTAAGGAGTGAGCAGTTCTTC. Its translation is CASSQAEGLRSEQFF. V and J are TRBV4-1 and TRBJ2-1; a possible D gene is TRBD2 (6 bases). Germline V gene sequence: CDR1 MGHRA, CDR2 YSYEKL. The V end lost 1 base, the J end lost 9 bases, and 16 bases lay between the germline ends. The CDR3 sequence is 15 residues long.

The chain couples TRBV28 to TRBJ1-1; 7 nucleotides line up with TRBD1. CDR1 MDHEN and CDR2 SYDVKM come from the germline V gene. Trimming cost V 0 bases and J 5 bases; bases outside gene matches: 3. This CDR3 has 14 residues. The DNA for the CDR3 is TGTGCCAGCAGTTTATGGACAGGGATGACTGAAGCTTTCTTT. Its protein is CASSLWTGMTEAFF.

This clone was seen a handful of times. The V call is TRBV19, the J call TRBJ1-2, with 7 nucleotides matching TRBD1. V shed 8 bases, J shed 6 bases, and the junction held 9 bases outside the gene matches. The CDR3 totals 13 residues. Germline V lookup: CDR1 LNHDA, CDR2 SQIVND (reference sequence). CDR3 DNA: TGTGCCAGTGCGGACAGGTGGACGGATGGCTACACCTTC. Residues: CASADRWTDGYTF.

V gene TRBV25-1 combines with J gene TRBJ2-7; D possibly corresponds to TRBD1 (7 bases). Looked up from germline, CDR1 is MGHDK and CDR2 is SYGVNS. The CDR3 runs 14 residues. Trimming stripped 6 bases from V and 1 base from J, with 13 bases between. The CDR3 sequence is CASRNPGGSYEQYF. CDR3 sequence (DNA): TGTGCCAGCAGGAACCCAGGGGGGTCCTACGAGCAGTACTTC.

The chain uses TRBV10-1 and TRBJ2-7; TRBD2 matches at 8 bases. This CDR3 has 15 amino acids. V was clipped by 3 bases and J by 6 bases; unmatched bases: 10. Germline V gives CDR1 WNHNN, CDR2 SYGVQD (reference sequence). The CDR3 nucleotides read TGCGCCAGCAGTGACCCGAGATTCGGGGGGGCCGAGCAGTACTTC. Encoded protein: CASSDPRFGGAEQYF.

The chain has TRBV27 and TRBJ1-2; D gene ambiguous. The CDR3 loop spans 14 amino acids. CDR1 MNHEY and CDR2 SMNVEV come from the germline V gene (reference sequence). V lost 4 bases and J 10 bases, leaving 19 bases between the germline ends. As DNA, the CDR3 is TGTGCCAGCAGTTCGTTATACAGAGGGAGAGACTACACCTTC. Protein product: CASSSLYRGRDYTF.

The rearrangement uses TRBV27 and TRBJ2-7, with 9 bases lining up with TRBD1. The CDR3 contains 18 residues. The V gene end was trimmed by 0 bases and the J gene end by 4 bases; junction bases not matched to a gene: 13. Per germline, CDR1 MNHEY and CDR2 SMNVEV (reference sequence). For the CDR3, the DNA is TGTGCCAGCAGTTTATCCCGGACAGGGGCTGGGGTTTTATACGAGCAGTACTTC. The encoded protein is CASSLSRTGAGVLYEQYF.

The V gene is TRBV19, the J gene TRBJ1-2; D is ambiguous. V dropped 5 bases and J dropped 8 bases, with 15 bases sitting between them. Germline CDR1 reads LNHDA; CDR2 reads SQIVND (reference sequence). The CDR3 has 13 amino acids. The CDR3 loop reads CASSQERTRGYTF. In DNA form, the CDR3 reads TGTGCCAGTAGTCAAGAACGAACGAGGGGCTACACCTTC.

The rearrangement uses TRBV28 and TRBJ2-1, with 8 bases fitting TRBD1. The CDR3 is 14 amino acids. Unmatched junction bases numbered 8, after V lost 8 bases and J lost 5 bases. Germline V gene data show CDR1 as MDHEN and CDR2 as SYDVKM. The CDR3: CASGSPGQDNEQFF. The CDR3 bases are TGTGCCAGCGGATCTCCGGGACAGGACAATGAGCAGTTCTTC.

The chain combines TRBV11-3 with TRBJ2-2; unclear D gene. CDR3 size: 13 residues. CDR1 SGHNT and CDR2 YENEEA come from the germline V gene. Between the trimmed V and J ends, which lost 5 bases and 3 bases, there was a span of 7 bases. CDR3 nucleotide sequence: TGTGCCAGCAGCCTTCGGTACACCGGGGAGCTGTTTTTT. Its translation: CASSLRYTGELFF.

This clone was seen just once. The genes are TRBV5-5 and TRBJ1-3, with D maybe TRBD1 (6 bases). V was pared by 4 bases and J by 2 bases, with 13 bases between. CDR3 length equals 15 residues. Germline V gene data show CDR1 as SGHKS and CDR2 as YYEKEE (reference sequence). The CDR3 DNA reads TGTGCCAGCAGCCCCAGGGGAGTGCCTGGAAACACCATATATTTT. Its translation is CASSPRGVPGNTIYF. The complete variable domain, with remaining parts taken from reference TRBV5-5 and TRBJ1-3, reads DAGVTQSPTHLIKTRGQQVTLRCSPISGHKSVSWYQQVLGQGPQFIFQYYEKEERGRGNFPDRFSARQFPNYSSELNVNALLLGDSALYLCASSPRGVPGNTIYFGEGSWLTVV.

This chain uses TRBV11-2 with TRBJ2-6; D not certain. The length of the CDR3 is 14 residues. Germline assignment: CDR1 SGHAT and CDR2 FQNNGV. V dropped 8 bases and J dropped 2 bases, with 10 bases sitting between them. This chain's CDR3 is CASCILAGANVLTF. Here the CDR3 DNA reads TGTGCCAGCTGCATTCTAGCTGGGGCCAACGTCCTGACTTTC.

This chain links TRBV7-9 with TRBJ1-2, with 10 bases that match TRBD1. CDR1 is SEHNR, CDR2 FQNEAQ, per germline (reference sequence). Trimming took 4 bases from V and 1 from J; bases not matched to a gene: 6. The CDR3 extends over 16 amino acids. Here the CDR3 reads CASSSTDRGYNYGYTF. CDR3 DNA sequence: TGTGCCAGCAGCTCGACGGACAGGGGGTATAACTATGGCTACACCTTC.

This chain links TRBV2 with TRBJ2-1; 8 nucleotides agree with TRBD2. Germline CDR1 is SNHLY and CDR2 is FYNNEI. V shed 7 bases and J 5 bases; nucleotides not matched to a gene: 10. CDR3 length equals 15 residues. The CDR3 spells CASKREGIWNNEQFF. CDR3 in DNA: TGTGCCAGCAAACGGGAGGGGATCTGGAACAATGAGCAGTTCTTC.

The chain uses TRBV28 and TRBJ1-5, with 7 bases matching TRBD1. The trim removed 5 bases at V and 0 bases at J, leaving 19 bases unmatched. CDR3 length: 20 amino acids. Germline assignment: CDR1 MDHEN and CDR2 SYDVKM. The CDR3 reads CASSLRDRVMFYYSNQPQHF. CDR3 nucleotide sequence: TGTGCCAGCAGTCTACGGGACAGAGTAATGTTTTATTATAGCAATCAGCCCCAGCATTTT.

V gene TRBV29-1 combines with J gene TRBJ2-3; 8 bases map to TRBD2. Germline V gives CDR1 SQVTM, CDR2 ANQGSEA. The CDR3 is 13 residues long. The V segment lost 8 bases and the J segment 4 bases; nucleotides outside the gene matches: 8. The CDR3: CSWGGTRSDTQYF. The CDR3 DNA follows: TGCAGCTGGGGAGGGACTAGGTCAGATACGCAGTATTTT.

This chain connects TRBV28 to TRBJ1-5; D may be TRBD1 (5 bases). Per the germline V gene, CDR1 is MDHEN and CDR2 is SYDVKM. The CDR3 spans 16 residues. Trimming shortened V by 1 base and J by 2 bases, and 12 bases separated the two germline ends. CDR3 sequence reads: CASSLSGFEGNQPQHF. The CDR3 coding sequence is TGTGCCAGCAGTTTATCAGGGTTCGAGGGCAATCAGCCCCAGCATTTT.

The gene calls are TRBV5-4 and TRBJ2-5; 14 bases are shared with TRBD2. Looked up from germline, CDR1 is SGHNT and CDR2 is YYREEE (reference sequence). V shed 4 bases, J shed 4 bases, and the junction held 6 bases outside the gene matches. The CDR3 spans 16 residues. The CDR3 DNA reads as TGTGCCAGCAGCCCAGGACTAGCGGGAGGAGGAGAGACCCAGTACTTC. Translation gives CASSPGLAGGGETQYF.

The chain links TRBV28 to TRBJ2-7; a possible D gene is TRBD1 (6 bases). CDR1 and CDR2 (germline): MDHEN, SYDVKM. Trimming removed 6 bases at V and 0 bases at J, with 12 bases between. CDR3 length: 14 residues. CDR3 nucleotide sequence: TGTGCCAGCAGGGGCAGGGGCCTCTCCTACGAGCAGTACTTC. This translates into CASRGRGLSYEQYF.

V usage is TRBV5-1 and J usage is TRBJ2-7; the match to TRBD2 covers 10 bases. Germline V gene sequence: CDR1 SGHRS, CDR2 YFSETQ. The CDR3 contains 14 residues. V shed 1 base and J 5 bases; nucleotides not matched to a gene: 3. The CDR3 DNA follows: TGCGCCAGCAGCTTGTCTAGCGGGAGCGACGAGCAGTACTTC. The encoded protein is CASSLSSGSDEQYF. Using reference TRBV5-1 and TRBJ2-7 for the parts outside the CDR3, the full variable domain is KAGVTQTPRYLIKTRGQQVTLSCSPISGHRSVSWYQQTPGQGLQFLFEYFSETQRNKGNFPGRFSGRQFSNSRSEMNVSTLELGDSALYLCASSLSSGSDEQYFGPGTRLTVT.

This chain connects TRBV28 to TRBJ2-7; 8 bases map to TRBD2. After removal of 1 base from V and 0 bases from J, the junction contained 8 bases not matched to a gene. Germline-derived CDR1 and CDR2 are MDHEN and SYDVKM. The CDR3 covers 17 residues. This CDR3 is CASSLLVSGTFSYEQYF. CDR3 nucleotides: TGTGCCAGCAGTTTATTGGTTAGCGGGACCTTCTCCTACGAGCAGTACTTC. Combining the CDR3 with reference TRBV28 and TRBJ2-7 gives the whole variable domain DVKVTQSSRYLVKRTGEKVFLECVQDMDHENMFWYRQDPGLGLRLIYFSYDVKMKEKGDIPEGYSVSREKKERFSLILESASTNQTSMYLCASSLLVSGTFSYEQYFGPGTRLTVT.

The gene calls are TRBV5-5 and TRBJ2-1, with TRBD2 matching 10 bases. The length of the CDR3 is 15 residues. Trimming removed 1 base from V and 12 bases from J; junction bases left unmatched: 10. The germline V gene has CDR1 SGHKS and CDR2 YYEKEE (reference sequence). The CDR3 DNA sequence: TGTGCCAGCAGCTTGACTAGCGGGATTTTCTTGGGGCAGTTCTTC. Translation gives CASSLTSGIFLGQFF. Full variable domain (rest looked up from reference TRBV5-5 and TRBJ2-1): DAGVTQSPTHLIKTRGQQVTLRCSPISGHKSVSWYQQVLGQGPQFIFQYYEKEERGRGNFPDRFSARQFPNYSSELNVNALLLGDSALYLCASSLTSGIFLGQFFGPGTRLTVL.

The chain has TRBV30 and TRBJ2-3; 10 bases align to TRBD2. The CDR3 contains 13 residues. Germline V lookup: CDR1 GTSNPN, CDR2 SVGIG (reference sequence). The V segment lost 5 bases and the J segment 4 bases; nucleotides outside the gene matches: 3. The CDR3 coding sequence is TGTGCCTGGGAGGGACTAGCGCCAGATACGCAGTATTTT. Encoded protein: CAWEGLAPDTQYF.

This clone was counted a single time. This rearrangement joins TRBV9 to TRBJ1-5; D is unclear. The germline CDR1 and CDR2 sequences are SGDLS and YYNGEE. The CDR3 loop spans 15 amino acids. Trimming pared 0 bases from V and 0 bases from J, leaving 7 bases between. The CDR3 nucleotides read TGTGCCAGCAGCGTAGGCGGGTATAGCAATCAGCCCCAGCATTTT. Translation: CASSVGGYSNQPQHF.